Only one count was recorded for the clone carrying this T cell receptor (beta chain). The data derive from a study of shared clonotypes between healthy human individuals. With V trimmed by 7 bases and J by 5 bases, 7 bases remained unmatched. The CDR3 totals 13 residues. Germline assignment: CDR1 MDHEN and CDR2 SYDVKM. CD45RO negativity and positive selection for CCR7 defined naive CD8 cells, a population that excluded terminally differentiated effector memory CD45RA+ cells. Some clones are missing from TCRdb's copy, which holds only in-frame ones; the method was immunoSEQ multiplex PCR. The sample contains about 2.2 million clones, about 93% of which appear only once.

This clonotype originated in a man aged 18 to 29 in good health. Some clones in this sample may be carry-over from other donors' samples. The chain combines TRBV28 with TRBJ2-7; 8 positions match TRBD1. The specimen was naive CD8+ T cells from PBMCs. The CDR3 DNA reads TGTGCCAGCACCTTGGACAGGGTCCACGAGCAGTACTTC. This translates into CASTLDRVHEQYF.